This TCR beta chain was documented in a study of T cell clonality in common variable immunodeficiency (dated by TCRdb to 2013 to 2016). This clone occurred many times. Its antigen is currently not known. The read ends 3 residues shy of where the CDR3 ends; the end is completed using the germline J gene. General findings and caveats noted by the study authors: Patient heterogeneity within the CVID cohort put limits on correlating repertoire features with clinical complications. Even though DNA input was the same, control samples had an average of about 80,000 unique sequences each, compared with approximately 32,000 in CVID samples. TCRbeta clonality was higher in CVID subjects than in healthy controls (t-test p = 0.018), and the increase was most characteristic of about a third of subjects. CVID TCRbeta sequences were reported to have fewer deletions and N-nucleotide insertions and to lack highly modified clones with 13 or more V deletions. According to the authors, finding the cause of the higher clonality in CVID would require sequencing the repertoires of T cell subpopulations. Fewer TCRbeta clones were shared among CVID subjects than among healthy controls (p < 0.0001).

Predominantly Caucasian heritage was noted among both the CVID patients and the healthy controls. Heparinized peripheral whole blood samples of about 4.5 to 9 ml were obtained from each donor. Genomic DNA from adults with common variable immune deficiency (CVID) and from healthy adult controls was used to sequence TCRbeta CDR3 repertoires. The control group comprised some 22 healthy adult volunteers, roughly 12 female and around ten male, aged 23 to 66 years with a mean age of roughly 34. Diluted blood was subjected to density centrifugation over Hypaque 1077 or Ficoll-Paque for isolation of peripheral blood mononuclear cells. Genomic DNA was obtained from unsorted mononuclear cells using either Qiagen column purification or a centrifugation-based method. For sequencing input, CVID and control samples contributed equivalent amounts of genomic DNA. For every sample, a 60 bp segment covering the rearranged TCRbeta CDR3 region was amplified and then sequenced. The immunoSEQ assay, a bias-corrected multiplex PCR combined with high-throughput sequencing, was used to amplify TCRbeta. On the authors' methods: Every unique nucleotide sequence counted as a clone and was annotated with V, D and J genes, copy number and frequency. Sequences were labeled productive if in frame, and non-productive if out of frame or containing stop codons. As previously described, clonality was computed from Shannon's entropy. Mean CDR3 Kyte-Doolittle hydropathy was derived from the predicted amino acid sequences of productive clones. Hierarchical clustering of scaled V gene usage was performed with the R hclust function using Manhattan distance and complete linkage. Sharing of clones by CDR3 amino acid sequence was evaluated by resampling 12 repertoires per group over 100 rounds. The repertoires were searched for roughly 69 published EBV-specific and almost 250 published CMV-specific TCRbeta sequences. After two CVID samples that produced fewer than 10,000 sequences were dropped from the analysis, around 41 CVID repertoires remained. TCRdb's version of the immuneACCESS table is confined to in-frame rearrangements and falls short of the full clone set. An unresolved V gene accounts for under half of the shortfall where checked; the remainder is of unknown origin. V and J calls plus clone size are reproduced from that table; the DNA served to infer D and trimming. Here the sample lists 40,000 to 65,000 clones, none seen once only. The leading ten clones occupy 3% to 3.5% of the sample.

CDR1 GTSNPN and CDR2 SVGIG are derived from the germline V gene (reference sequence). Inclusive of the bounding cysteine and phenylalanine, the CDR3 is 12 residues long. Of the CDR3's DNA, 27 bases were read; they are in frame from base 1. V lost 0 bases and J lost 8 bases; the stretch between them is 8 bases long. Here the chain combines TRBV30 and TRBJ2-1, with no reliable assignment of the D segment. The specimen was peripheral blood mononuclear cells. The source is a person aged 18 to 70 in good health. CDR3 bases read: TGTGCCTGGAGTGTTCTCGGGTATGAG. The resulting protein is CAWSVLGYE. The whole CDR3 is CAWSVLGYEQFF.